This record covers a single T cell receptor beta chain. The CDR3 end shows no conserved phenylalanine or tryptophan, and so a read error is likely. These data originate in a study of blood T cell repertoires in COVID-19. Data came from immunoSEQ multiplex PCR; TCRdb stores just in-frame clones and leaves some out. The sample has 150,000 to 200,000 clones; around 80% are singletons. Across 20 to 25 US areas, participants ranged in age from roughly 18 to 95 years. The receptor's source is a woman aged 45-65 years with acute COVID-19. Sequencing was done on a sample of PBMCs or T cells enriched from blood (not recorded which).

The CDR3 bases are TGTGCCAGCAGCTCCCACGGGGGGTACGAGCAGTACGCC. It is translated as CASSSHGGYEQYA. This rearrangement joins TRBV7-8 to TRBJ2-7; 7 bases agree with TRBD2. This CDR3 region has 13 residues. Germline values: CDR1 SGHVS, CDR2 FQNEAQ. Losses at the gene ends were 4 bases for V and 4 bases for J; bases not matched to a gene: 4.